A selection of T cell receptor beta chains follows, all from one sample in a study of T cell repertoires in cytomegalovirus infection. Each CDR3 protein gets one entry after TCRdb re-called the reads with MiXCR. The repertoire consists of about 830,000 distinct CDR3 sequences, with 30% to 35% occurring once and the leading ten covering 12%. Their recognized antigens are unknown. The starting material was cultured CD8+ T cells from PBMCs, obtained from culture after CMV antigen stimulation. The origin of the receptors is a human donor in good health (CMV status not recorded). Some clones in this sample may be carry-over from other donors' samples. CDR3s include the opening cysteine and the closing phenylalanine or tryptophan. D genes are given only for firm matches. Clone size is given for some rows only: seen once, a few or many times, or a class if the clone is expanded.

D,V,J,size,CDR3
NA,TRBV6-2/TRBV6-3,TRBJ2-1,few,CATLSDEQFF
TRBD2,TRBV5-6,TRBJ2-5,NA,CASSFWTSKYQETQYF
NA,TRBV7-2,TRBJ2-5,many,CASSFRRGQETQYF
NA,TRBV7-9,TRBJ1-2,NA,CASSPVQGANYGYTF
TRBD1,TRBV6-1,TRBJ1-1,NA,CASSEDIGTDEAFF
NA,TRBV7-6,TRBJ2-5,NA,CASSEGVRADQETQYF
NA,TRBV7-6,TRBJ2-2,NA,CASSSGARGRTGELFF
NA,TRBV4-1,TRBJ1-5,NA,CASSQDLGFHQPQHF
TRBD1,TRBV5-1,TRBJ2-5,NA,CASSAYPGTGIEETQYF
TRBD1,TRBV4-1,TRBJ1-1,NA,CASSQDMGRGPEAFF